The 6 T cell receptor beta chains given below trace back to one sample, sequenced in a study of chemoradiotherapy in HPV16-positive cancers (dated 2022 in TCRdb). Library generation was performed with the immunoSEQ multiplex PCR assay. TCRdb took over this immuneACCESS table, retaining in-frame rearrangements with V and J assigned. Such tables are incomplete; in checked studies, under half of the missing clones stem from an unresolved V gene, and the remainder is unexplained. The sample table records 53,000 or so clones; 90% of these occur just once. The ten most abundant clones make up around 3.5% of the sample. The specimen comprised blood, sampled from a patient who underwent chemoradiotherapy. The receptors derive from a human donor with HPV-associated anogenital cancer.

CDR3: CASSYSSISNQPQHF. The CDR3 nucleotides read TGTGCCAGCAGTTACTCGAGTATTAGCAATCAGCCCCAGCATTTT. The V and J genes are TRBV6-5 and TRBJ1-5, with D hard to call. V shed 0 bases and J shed 0 bases, with 6 bases lying between them. Germline CDR1 and CDR2: MNHEY and SVGAGI. The CDR3 runs 15 residues.

This chain uses TRBV9 with TRBJ2-5, with D maybe TRBD2 (6 bases). CDR1 is SGDLS, CDR2 YYNGEE, per germline. Trimming pared 0 bases from V and 4 bases from J, leaving 16 bases between. CDR3 length equals 16 residues. The CDR3, as DNA: TGTGCCAGCAGCGTAGGTTCATGGGGGGTAACAGAGACCCAGTACTTC. Residues: CASSVGSWGVTETQYF.

The rearrangement uses TRBV30 and TRBJ1-1; the D is unclear. With 5 bases removed from V and 5 bases from J, the gap between germline ends came to 18 bases. The CDR3 has 14 residues. The germline CDR1 and CDR2 sequences are GTSNPN and SVGIG (reference sequence). The CDR3 sequence: CAWSLRALRTEAFF. The CDR3 region has the DNA TGTGCCTGGTCACTGCGGGCCCTGAGGACTGAAGCTTTCTTT.

This clone was seen just once. The V gene is TRBV19, the J gene TRBJ2-1; 9 bases align to TRBD2. The CDR3 extends over 16 amino acids. The V and J ends lost 6 bases and 0 bases, in that order; junction bases with no gene match: 6. CDR1 and CDR2 from the germline V gene are LNHDA and SQIVND (reference sequence). This CDR3 reads CASRREGLSSYNEQFF. The DNA for the CDR3 is TGTGCCAGTAGGCGGGAGGGCCTGAGCTCCTACAATGAGCAGTTCTTC.

This chain links TRBV5-6 with TRBJ2-7; D gene ambiguous. The germline gives CDR1 SGHDT, CDR2 YYEEEE. V was trimmed by 2 bases and J by 2 bases, leaving 5 bases between them. CDR3 length equals 12 residues. DNA for the CDR3: TGTGCCAGCAGCTTAAACACCTACGAGCAGTACTTC. It translates to CASSLNTYEQYF.

The V call is TRBV6-4, the J call TRBJ1-2; D perhaps matches TRBD1 (6 bases). Germline V gives CDR1 MRHNA, CDR2 SNTAGT. Between the trimmed V and J ends, which lost 6 bases and 0 bases, there was a span of 8 bases. This CDR3 has 13 residues. The CDR3 here is CASSRGANYGYTF. The CDR3 DNA is TGTGCCAGCAGCAGGGGTGCTAACTATGGCTACACCTTC.